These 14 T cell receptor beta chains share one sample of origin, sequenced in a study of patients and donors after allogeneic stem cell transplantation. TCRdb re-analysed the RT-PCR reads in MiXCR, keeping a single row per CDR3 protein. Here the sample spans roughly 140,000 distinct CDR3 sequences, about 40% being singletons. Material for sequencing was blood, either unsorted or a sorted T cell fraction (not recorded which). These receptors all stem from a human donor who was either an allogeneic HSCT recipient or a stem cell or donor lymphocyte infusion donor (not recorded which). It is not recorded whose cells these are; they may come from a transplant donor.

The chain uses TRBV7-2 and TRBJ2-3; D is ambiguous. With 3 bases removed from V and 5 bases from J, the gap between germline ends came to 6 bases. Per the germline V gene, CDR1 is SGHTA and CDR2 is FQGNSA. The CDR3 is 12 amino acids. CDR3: CASSLWRDTQYF. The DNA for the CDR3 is TGTGCCAGCAGCTTGTGGCGAGATACGCAGTATTTT. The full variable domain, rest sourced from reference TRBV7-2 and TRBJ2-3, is GAGVSQSPSNKVTEKGKDVELRCDPISGHTALYWYRQSLGQGLEFLIYFQGNSAPDKSGLPSDRFSAERTGGSVSTLTIQRTQQEDSAVYLCASSLWRDTQYFGPGTRLTVL.

CDR3 amino acids: CAILQTSGGPDTGELFF. CDR3 sequence (DNA): TGTGCCATCCTTCAGACTAGCGGGGGCCCTGACACCGGGGAGCTGTTTTTT. The chain employs TRBV10-3 and TRBJ2-2; 12 nucleotides line up with TRBD2. The junction had 10 bases not matched to a gene; V was cut back by 8 bases and J by 3 bases. This CDR3 has 17 amino acids. CDR1 and CDR2 from the germline V gene are ENHRY and SYGVKD.

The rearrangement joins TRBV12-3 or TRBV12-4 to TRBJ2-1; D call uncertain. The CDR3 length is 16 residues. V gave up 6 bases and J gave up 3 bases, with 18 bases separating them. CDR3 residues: CASSHRPSWLYNEQFF. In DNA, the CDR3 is TGTGCCAGCAGCCACAGACCAAGTTGGCTCTACAATGAGCAGTTCTTC.

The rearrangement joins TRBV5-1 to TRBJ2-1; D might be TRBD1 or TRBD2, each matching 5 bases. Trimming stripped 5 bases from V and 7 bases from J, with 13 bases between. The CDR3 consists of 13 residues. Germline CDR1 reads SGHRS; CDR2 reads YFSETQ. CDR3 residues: CASSRGAANEQFF. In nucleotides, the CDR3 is TGCGCCAGCAGTCGGGGCGCAGCGAATGAGCAGTTCTTC.

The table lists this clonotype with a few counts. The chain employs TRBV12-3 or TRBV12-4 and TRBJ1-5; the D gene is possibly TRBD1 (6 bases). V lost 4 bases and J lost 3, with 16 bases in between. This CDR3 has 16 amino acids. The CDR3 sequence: CASSSSSRTVNQPQHF. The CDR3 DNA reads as TGTGCCAGCAGTTCCTCCTCTCGGACAGTCAATCAGCCCCAGCATTTT.

The CDR3: CASTPEEGANEQFF. Here the CDR3 DNA reads TGTGCCAGCACCCCAGAGGAAGGGGCGAATGAGCAGTTCTTC. The rearrangement links TRBV7-9 to TRBJ2-1; weak D call: TRBD1 (5 bases). This CDR3 spans 14 amino acids. Deletions cut 7 bases from V and 7 bases from J, with 17 bases between. Per germline, CDR1 SEHNR and CDR2 FQNEAQ (reference sequence).

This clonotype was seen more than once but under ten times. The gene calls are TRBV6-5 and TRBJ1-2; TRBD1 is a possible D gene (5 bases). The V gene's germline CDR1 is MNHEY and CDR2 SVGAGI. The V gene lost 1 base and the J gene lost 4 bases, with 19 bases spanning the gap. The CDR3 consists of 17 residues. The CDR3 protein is CASSYFPRDGGSYGYTF. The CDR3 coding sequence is TGTGCCAGCAGTTACTTCCCCCGGGACGGAGGGAGCTATGGCTACACCTTC.

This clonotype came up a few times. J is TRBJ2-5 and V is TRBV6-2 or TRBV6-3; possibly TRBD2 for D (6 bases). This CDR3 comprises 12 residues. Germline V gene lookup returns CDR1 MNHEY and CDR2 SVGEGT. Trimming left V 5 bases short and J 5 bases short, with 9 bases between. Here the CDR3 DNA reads TGTGCCAGCAGTCAAGGAGGGGAGACCCAGTACTTC. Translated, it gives CASSQGGETQYF.

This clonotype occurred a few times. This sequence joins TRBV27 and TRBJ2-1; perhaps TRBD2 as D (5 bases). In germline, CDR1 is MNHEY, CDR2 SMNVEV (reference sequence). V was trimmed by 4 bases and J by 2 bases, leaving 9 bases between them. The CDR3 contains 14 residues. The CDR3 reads CASSSYGAYNEQFF. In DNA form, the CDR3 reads TGTGCCAGCAGTTCCTACGGGGCCTACAATGAGCAGTTCTTC.

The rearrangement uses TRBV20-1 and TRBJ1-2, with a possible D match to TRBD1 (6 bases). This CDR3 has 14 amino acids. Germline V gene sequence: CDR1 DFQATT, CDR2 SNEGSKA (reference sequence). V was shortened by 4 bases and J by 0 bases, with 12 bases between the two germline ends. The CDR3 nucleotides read TGCAGTGCTACTACGGACAGCTCTAACTATGGCTACACCTTC. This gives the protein CSATTDSSNYGYTF.

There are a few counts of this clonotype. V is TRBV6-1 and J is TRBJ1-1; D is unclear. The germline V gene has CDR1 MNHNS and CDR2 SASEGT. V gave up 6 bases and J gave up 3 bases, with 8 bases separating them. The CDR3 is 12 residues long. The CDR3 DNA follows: TGTGCCAGCAGGGAGGGATACACTGAAGCTTTCTTT. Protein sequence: CASREGYTEAFF.

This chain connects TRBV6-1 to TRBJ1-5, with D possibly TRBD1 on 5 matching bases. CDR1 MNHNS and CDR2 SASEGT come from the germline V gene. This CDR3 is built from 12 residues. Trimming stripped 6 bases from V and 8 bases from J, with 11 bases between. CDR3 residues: CASRATGEPQHF. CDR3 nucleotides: TGTGCCAGCAGGGCCACGGGGGAGCCCCAGCATTTT.

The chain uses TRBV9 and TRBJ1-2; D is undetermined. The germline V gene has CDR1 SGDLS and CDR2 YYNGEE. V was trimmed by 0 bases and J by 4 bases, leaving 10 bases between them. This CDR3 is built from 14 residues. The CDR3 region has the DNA TGTGCCAGCAGCGTAGACTCTCGCCCCTATGGCTACACCTTC. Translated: CASSVDSRPYGYTF.

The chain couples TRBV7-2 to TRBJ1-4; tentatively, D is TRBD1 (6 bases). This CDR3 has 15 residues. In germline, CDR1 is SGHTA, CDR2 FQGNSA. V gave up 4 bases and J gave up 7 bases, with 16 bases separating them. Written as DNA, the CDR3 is TGTGCCAGCAGCTCCCAGGGAGGGGGGCTTGAAAAACTGTTTTTT. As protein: CASSSQGGGLEKLFF.